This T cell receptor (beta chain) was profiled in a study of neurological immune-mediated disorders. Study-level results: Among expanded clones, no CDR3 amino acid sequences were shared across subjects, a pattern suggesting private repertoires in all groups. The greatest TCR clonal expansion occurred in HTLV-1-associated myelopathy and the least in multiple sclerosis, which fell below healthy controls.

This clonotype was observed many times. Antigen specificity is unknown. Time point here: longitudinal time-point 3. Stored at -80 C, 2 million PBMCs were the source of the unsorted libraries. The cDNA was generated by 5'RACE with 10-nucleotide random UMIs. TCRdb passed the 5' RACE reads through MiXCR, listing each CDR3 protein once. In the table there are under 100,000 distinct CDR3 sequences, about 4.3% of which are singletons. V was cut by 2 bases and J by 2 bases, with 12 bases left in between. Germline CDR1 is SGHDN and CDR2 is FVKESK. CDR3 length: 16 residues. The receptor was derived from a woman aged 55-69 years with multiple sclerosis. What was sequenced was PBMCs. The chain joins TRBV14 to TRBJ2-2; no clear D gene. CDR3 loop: CASSQQPGPNTGELFF. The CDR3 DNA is TGTGCCAGCAGCCAACAACCGGGTCCTAACACCGGGGAGCTGTTTTTT.